The 12 T cell receptor beta chains below all came from one sample that was sequenced in a study of cytomegalovirus exposure and HLA in healthy donors (dated by TCRdb to 2016 to 2017). Libraries were constructed by the immunoSEQ multiplex PCR assay. For the multiplex PCR, a mixture combining 60 forward primers for TCR Vbeta segments and 13 reverse primers for TCR Jbeta segments was used. TCRdb limited this immuneACCESS table to in-frame rearrangements with V and J called. A share of clones is missing; checked studies link under half to unresolved V genes, and the rest is unexplained. The sample table shows roughly 100,000 clones, and 65% to 80% are seen once. In total, the top ten clones hold more than 12% of the sample. The sample comprised PBMCs. The receptor set was obtained from a woman between 50 and 59 years old in good health and CMV-seropositive.

V and J are TRBV2 and TRBJ2-7; 8 nucleotides match TRBD1. The V segment lost 10 bases and the J segment 4 bases; nucleotides outside the gene matches: 6. Germline V gives CDR1 SNHLY, CDR2 FYNNEI. This CDR3 contains 12 residues. The CDR3 sequence: CATRTGNYEQYF. The CDR3 nucleotides are TGTGCCACCAGGACAGGGAATTACGAGCAGTACTTC.

The V gene is TRBV23-1, the J gene TRBJ2-5; weak D call: TRBD1 (6 bases). TRBV23-1 is an ORF for which the function is uncertain. V lost 3 bases to trimming and J lost 2 bases, with 19 bases between them. There are 17 residues in the CDR3. The CDR3 sequence is CASSHTQGRADQETQYF. The CDR3 DNA reads TGCGCCAGCAGTCACACACAGGGACGGGCCGATCAAGAGACCCAGTACTTC.

This chain uses TRBV29-1 with TRBJ2-3, with a weak D call TRBD1 (5 bases). The CDR3 loop spans 13 amino acids. The V and J ends lost 6 bases and 4 bases respectively, with 14 bases between them. Per the germline V gene, CDR1 is SQVTM and CDR2 is ANQGSEA. CDR3 protein: CSVTALPPDTQYF. CDR3 nucleotide sequence: TGCAGCGTGACAGCCCTACCCCCAGATACGCAGTATTTT.

The chain carries TRBV30 and TRBJ1-2; no firm D call. Germline V CDR1 and CDR2: GTSNPN, SVGIG (reference sequence). With 7 bases removed from V and 0 bases from J, the gap between germline ends came to 9 bases. This CDR3 is 12 amino acids long. The CDR3 protein is CASRPSNYGYTF. The CDR3 coding sequence is TGTGCCTCTAGGCCGTCTAACTATGGCTACACCTTC.

The J gene is TRBJ1-5, the V gene TRBV5-5; unclear D gene. Trimming removed 4 bases at V and 0 bases at J, with 5 bases between. From germline, CDR1 is SGHKS and CDR2 YYEKEE (reference sequence). The CDR3 sequence is 13 residues long. The CDR3 reads CASSVNSNQPQHF. The CDR3 DNA sequence: TGTGCCAGCAGCGTCAATAGCAATCAGCCCCAGCATTTT.

This clone appeared a few times. The rearrangement joins TRBV10-1 to TRBJ2-5, with TRBD1 identical over 7 bases. Trimming took 3 bases from V and 2 from J; bases not matched to a gene: 9. Germline CDR1 is WNHNN and CDR2 is SYGVQD (reference sequence). The CDR3 is made up of 16 amino acids. CDR3 DNA: TGCGCCAGCAGTGAAGGCCCGACAGGGCTTCAAGAGACCCAGTACTTC. Its translation is CASSEGPTGLQETQYF.

In its sample, this clone was seen a few times. V is TRBV15 and J is TRBJ1-1, with D perhaps TRBD1 (5 bases). Germline lookup yields CDR1 LNHNV and CDR2 YYDKDF (reference sequence). CDR3 length: 16 amino acids. With 1 base removed from V and 6 bases from J, the gap between germline ends came to 18 bases. CDR3 sequence reads: CATSRGGAGKNSEAFF. As DNA, the CDR3 is TGTGCCACCAGCAGAGGGGGTGCAGGGAAAAACTCTGAAGCTTTCTTT.

The chain has TRBV7-3 and TRBJ1-1; 7 nucleotides match TRBD1. This CDR3 region has 11 residues. V lost 8 bases, J lost 9 bases, and 6 bases stayed unmatched. CDR1 SGHTA and CDR2 FQGTGA come from the germline V gene. CDR3: CASSGGRQAFF. The CDR3 DNA follows: TGTGCCAGCTCAGGGGGGCGACAAGCTTTCTTT.

The chain is built from TRBV7-3 and TRBJ2-5, with D maybe TRBD2 (5 bases). Trimming took off 5 bases at V and 2 bases at J, with 9 bases between the two ends. The CDR3 covers 13 residues. Per germline, CDR1 SGHTA and CDR2 FQGTGA. CDR3 in DNA: TGTGCCAGCAGCCCCGAGGGACAAGAGACCCAGTACTTC. Protein product: CASSPEGQETQYF.

The chain links TRBV9 to TRBJ2-5; 7 bases line up with TRBD1. Germline V gives CDR1 SGDLS, CDR2 YYNGEE. V was pared by 2 bases and J by 4 bases, with 11 bases of the junction left unmatched. The CDR3 has 16 residues. The CDR3 DNA follows: TGTGCCAGCAGCGTCAGAGGGGGCCCCATGACAGAGACCCAGTACTTC. It translates to CASSVRGGPMTETQYF.

The chain combines TRBV7-9 with TRBJ1-1, with 7 bases identical to TRBD1. Germline V gene lookup returns CDR1 SEHNR and CDR2 FQNEAQ (reference sequence). V shed 2 bases, J shed 6 bases, and the junction held 0 bases outside the gene matches. This CDR3 spans 12 amino acids. This CDR3 is CASSLTGAEAFF. CDR3 DNA: TGTGCCAGCAGCTTAACAGGGGCTGAAGCTTTCTTT. Full variable domain (missing parts from reference TRBV7-9 and TRBJ1-1): DTGVSQNPRHKITKRGQNVTFRCDPISEHNRLYWYRQTLGQGPEFLTYFQNEAQLEKSRLLSDRFSAERPKGSFSTLEIQRTEQGDSAMYLCASSLTGAEAFFGQGTRLTVV.

This clone was detected only a few times. This chain connects TRBV6-1 to TRBJ1-4; 7 positions match TRBD1. V gave up 4 bases and J gave up 0 bases; unmatched junction bases: 8. This CDR3 comprises 17 residues. Germline CDR1 reads MNHNS; CDR2 reads SASEGT. As DNA, the CDR3 is TGTGCCAGCAGTGGGGGACAGTGGCTCCCAACTAATGAAAAACTGTTTTTT. Its translation: CASSGGQWLPTNEKLFF.